Listed below are T cell receptor beta chains from one sample, sequenced in a study of blood T cells in healthy people across ages. TCRdb passed the 5' RACE reads through MiXCR, listing each CDR3 protein once. The data show hundreds of thousands of distinct CDR3 sequences, with under 70% seen just once and over 30% held by the top ten. The sequenced material came from blood. The receptors stem from a man in his 60s in good health. Each CDR3 is given with its conserved first and last residue. The D gene is left open where the match is weak. Clone size is shown for a subset of rows, as once, few, many or a class of expanded clone.

CSARGGQGGYEQYF | TGCAGTGCTCGAGGGGGTCAGGGGGGCTACGAGCAGTACTTC | TRBJ2-7 | TRBV20-1 | . | .
CSVSTGGQTQYF | TGCAGCGTTTCCACAGGGGGGCAGACCCAGTACTTC | TRBJ2-5 | TRBV29-1 | TRBD1 | .
CSVVTEADIQYF | TGCAGCGTTGTCACAGAGGCGGACATTCAGTACTTC | TRBJ2-4 | TRBV29-1 | . | few
CASSELDRSGNEQFF | TGTGCCAGCAGTGAGCTGGACAGATCCGGGAATGAGCAGTTCTTC | TRBJ2-1 | TRBV2 | . | .
CASSLDRGGNEQYF | TGCGCCAGCAGCTTGGACAGGGGTGGGAACGAGCAGTACTTC | TRBJ2-7 | TRBV5-1 | TRBD1 | .
CASSPEGGPLYEQYF | TGTGCCAGCAGCCCGGAGGGGGGTCCCCTCTACGAGCAGTACTTC | TRBJ2-7 | TRBV5-5 | . | .
CASSLEGQGVTEAFF | TGCGCCAGCAGCTTGGAAGGACAGGGGGTGACTGAAGCTTTCTTT | TRBJ1-1 | TRBV5-1 | TRBD1 | .
CASSLAGRGDGETQYF | TGCGCCAGCAGCTTGGCGGGCAGGGGGGATGGAGAGACCCAGTACTTC | TRBJ2-5 | TRBV5-1 | . | .
CASSFLLAGGLNIQYF | TGTGCCAGCAGTTTTTTGCTAGCGGGGGGGCTGAACATTCAGTACTTC | TRBJ2-4 | TRBV28 | TRBD2 | .
CASSLDRANTQYF | TGCGCCAGCAGCTTGGACAGGGCTAATACGCAGTATTTT | TRBJ2-3 | TRBV5-1 | . | .
CASSVGPGASSYEQYF | TGTGCCAGCAGCGTAGGGCCGGGGGCGAGCTCCTACGAGCAGTACTTC | TRBJ2-7 | TRBV9 | . | .
CASSPGPGSTDTQYF | TGTGCCAGCAGCCCGGGACCAGGGAGCACAGATACGCAGTATTTT | TRBJ2-3 | TRBV7-2 | . | .
CASSLSRLAGAGYEQYF | TGTGCCAGCAGTTTATCGAGACTAGCGGGGGCCGGCTACGAGCAGTACTTC | TRBJ2-7 | TRBV27 | TRBD2 | .